The T cell receptor beta chain described here comes from a study of STAT5B mutations in CD4+ large granular lymphocyte leukemia (dated by TCRdb to between 2021 and 2023). General notes on the study: Among healthy controls, the CDR3 'QG' motif was associated with a particular HLA allele. The study compared the TCRbeta repertoires of patients with CD4+ T-cell large granular lymphocyte leukemia against those of healthy blood donors. Flow cytometry on FACSCanto II or FACSVerse confirmed that purified fractions exceeded 95% purity among lymphocytes.

The study at large found these results: TRBV06-family usage was enriched among the top patient clones (8/27) compared with healthy controls (2/35). Main leukemic clonotypes were private to each patient, although about 25% appeared at low frequency in other patients' non-leukemic repertoires. Greater clonality appeared to be present in CD4-sorted patient repertoires than in healthy CD4+ repertoires, and the difference was retained after the putative leukemic clones were removed. Data were not HLA-matched; higher clonality in CD4+ versus CD8+ T-LGLL could reflect the relatively small sample size.

The immunoSEQ assay at survey resolution was applied to genomic DNA for sequencing of TCRbeta rearrangements. Processing in the source paper ran as follows. A lowest detectable productive clonotype frequency of 2.59 x 10-5 was observed in the TCR sequencing data. Analyses included only productive TCRbeta rearrangements, meaning complete and in-frame sequences. Simpson clonality, calculated in the immunoSEQ Analyzer version 3.0, was used as the measure of sample clonality. Clones were grouped by frequency into very rare, small, medium, large (1-20%) or hyperexpanded (>20%) categories. Generation probabilities were estimated with OLGA 1.2.3, V-gene circos plots were generated with VDJtools, specificities were searched for in VDJdb, and CDR3 motifs were identified with GLIPH. Here the immuneACCESS table is served through TCRdb, limited to in-frame sequences with V and J called. Missing clones are a known gap in these copies; in checked studies unresolved V genes cover under half, and the rest lacks a known reason. The V and J calls and clone size are taken from that table; D and trimming were inferred from the DNA. A total of fewer than 50,000 clones appear in this sample, about four fifths of them only once. Of the sample, approximately 0.4% is held by the ten largest clones.

Note on this clone: The antigen it recognizes is unknown. Qualities for individual bases were not recorded, and no much larger clone is one base off.

Healthy controls were roughly 35 blood donors whose buffy coats came from the Finnish Red Cross blood service. All TCR-sequenced material derived from peripheral blood: patient blood samples and healthy donor buffy coats. Ficoll-Hypaque gradient centrifugation was used to isolate peripheral blood mononuclear cells. CD4+ cells were purified magnetically from the buffy coats of healthy controls. The Gentra Puregene Cell and Tissue kit was used for genomic DNA extraction, and quantification was performed on a Qubit 2.0 fluorometer. Between the V and J ends, shortened by 4 bases and 0 bases respectively, the junction contains 13 bases. Taken from the germline V gene, the CDR1 and CDR2 loops are MNHEY and SVGAGI. The CDR3 spans 15 residues, from the cysteine through the phenylalanine. Solely the CDR3 DNA is kept, with 45 bases framed from the first base.

The chain couples TRBV6-5 to TRBJ2-7; tentative D gene TRBD1, with 6 bases matching. The sequenced sample consisted of CD4+ T cells from blood buffy coats. The origin of this receptor is a human donor in good health. The CDR3 protein is CASSSPDRTSYEQYF. The DNA sequence is TGTGCCAGCAGTTCCCCCGACAGGACCTCCTACGAGCAGTACTTC.